Sequencing of this TCR beta chain was carried out in a study of OX40 agonist ivuxolimab in advanced cancers. On cycle 4 day 1 and cycle 7 day 1, as well as at baseline, blood was sampled. Germline lookup yields CDR1 SGHKS and CDR2 YYEKEE (reference sequence). The CDR3 spans 15 residues. V was pared by 2 bases and J by 1 base, with 12 bases between. Findings and limits, study-wide: Certain nonresponders likewise exhibited a low normalized T-cell clonal expansion. CD8+ T cells were the subset that, on average, had more expanded clones than CD4+.

Concerning this clone: The antigen is not known.

The protocol was immunoSEQ multiplex PCR, while the TCRdb copy is restricted to in-frame clones and leaves out a portion. The profile shows tens of thousands of clones, 80% to 90% of them singletons. The V gene is TRBV5-5, the J gene TRBJ2-5; D is possibly TRBD1 or TRBD2 (5 bases each). The TCR originated in an adult with an advanced solid tumor such as melanoma, head and neck, liver or kidney cancer. The starting material was CD4+ or CD8+ T cells sorted from blood, obtained in a trial of the OX40 agonist ivuxolimab. CDR3 in amino acids: CASSFEGKGQETQYF. The CDR3 bases are TGTGCCAGCAGCTTTGAGGGGAAGGGCCAAGAGACCCAGTACTTC.